Presented here are 23 T cell receptor beta chains from one specimen sequenced in a study of CD8 T cells in Susac syndrome. RNA totalling about 0.45 to 1 ug underwent reverse transcription with random hexamers. Each CDR3 protein is one row after TCRdb ran MiXCR on the immunoSEQ multiplex PCR reads. Of roughly 190,000 distinct CDR3 sequences in the sample, approximately 94% were seen once. The sequenced material came from CD4+ T cells from PBMCs. The receptors shown here come from a human donor in good health.

The chain is built from TRBV5-6 and TRBJ2-1, with 10 bases that match TRBD1. The CDR3 is 15 residues long. Germline values: CDR1 SGHDT, CDR2 YYEEEE. The V and J ends lost 5 bases and 7 bases, in that order; junction bases with no gene match: 9. CDR3 bases: TGTGCCAGCAGTCTGGACAGGGGGAGGGGGAATGAGCAGTTCTTC. This sequence encodes CASSLDRGRGNEQFF.

The chain joins TRBV29-1 to TRBJ2-7; TRBD1 matches at 11 bases. V lost 6 bases to trimming and J lost 7 bases; unmatched junction nucleotides: 8. The germline V gene has CDR1 SQVTM and CDR2 ANQGSEA. This CDR3 comprises 13 residues. The chain's CDR3 is CSVSDRGLGEQYF. As DNA, the CDR3 is TGCAGCGTCTCGGACAGGGGGCTCGGGGAGCAGTACTTC.

The chain joins TRBV19 to TRBJ2-2; D might be TRBD1 or TRBD2, each matching 5 bases. CDR1 and CDR2 (germline): LNHDA, SQIVND (reference sequence). CDR3 size: 14 residues. V lost 3 bases and J 3 bases, leaving 8 bases between the germline ends. As DNA, the CDR3 is TGTGCCAGTAGTATTCAGGGACACACCGGGGAGCTGTTTTTT. Translated: CASSIQGHTGELFF.

The V gene is TRBV20-1, the J gene TRBJ2-3, with a weak D call TRBD2 (6 bases). The germline V gene encodes CDR1 DFQATT and CDR2 SNEGSKA (reference sequence). The CDR3 spans 15 residues. V lost 0 bases to trimming and J lost 7 bases, with 17 bases between them. The CDR3 reads CSARDWGEALYTQYF. The CDR3, as DNA: TGCAGTGCTAGAGATTGGGGGGAGGCGTTGTATACGCAGTATTTT.

The chain has TRBV7-2 and TRBJ2-5; no clear D gene. The CDR3 consists of 16 residues. Germline V gives CDR1 SGHTA, CDR2 FQGNSA. V was shortened by 0 bases and J by 2 bases, with 13 bases between the two germline ends. DNA of the CDR3: TGTGCCAGCAGCTTAGCCCCCCTGAGCATTCAAGAGACCCAGTACTTC. Its translation is CASSLAPLSIQETQYF.

V usage is TRBV29-1 and J usage is TRBJ1-2; D is undetermined. The CDR3 sequence is 12 residues long. Trimming stripped 3 bases from V and 6 bases from J, with 11 bases between. Germline CDR1 and CDR2: SQVTM and ANQGSEA. The CDR3 sequence: CSVDKGGNGYTF. CDR3 bases: TGCAGCGTTGATAAGGGTGGAAATGGCTACACCTTC.

This chain uses TRBV29-1 with TRBJ1-3; 7 bases align to TRBD1. The V and J ends lost 7 bases and 2 bases, in that order; junction bases with no gene match: 8. The CDR3 loop spans 14 amino acids. Germline values: CDR1 SQVTM, CDR2 ANQGSEA. CDR3 coding DNA: TGCAGCGCCAGGGACAGCAGAGCTGGAAACACCATATATTTT. The encoded protein is CSARDSRAGNTIYF.

The chain links TRBV20-1 to TRBJ1-1; D is unclear. CDR1 is DFQATT, CDR2 SNEGSKA, per germline (reference sequence). The ends were cut back, 7 bases at V and 0 bases at J, with 6 bases in the middle. The CDR3 length is 11 residues. The CDR3 DNA follows: TGCAGTGTAACTATGAACACTGAAGCTTTCTTT. Its translation: CSVTMNTEAFF.

The chain uses TRBV20-1 and TRBJ2-1, with TRBD2 matching 10 bases. The CDR3 has 14 residues. J gave up 7 bases and V 2 bases, and 5 bases lay outside the gene matches. CDR1 is DFQATT and CDR2 is SNEGSKA in the germline V gene (reference sequence). CDR3 sequence (DNA): TGCAGTGCTAGAAGACTAGCGGGCCTTAATGAGCAGTTCTTC. Translating it yields CSARRLAGLNEQFF.

The chain links TRBV3-1 to TRBJ2-7, with unresolved D. V was shortened by 1 base and J by 5 bases, with 6 bases between the two germline ends. Germline-derived CDR1 and CDR2 are LGHDT and YNNKEL (reference sequence). The CDR3 consists of 12 residues. The CDR3 sequence is CASSQAPHEQYF. For the CDR3, the DNA is TGTGCCAGCAGCCAAGCCCCTCACGAGCAGTACTTC.

The chain carries TRBV6-2 or TRBV6-3 and TRBJ2-7; no definite D call. This CDR3 spans 13 amino acids. V was trimmed by 0 bases and J by 7 bases, leaving 10 bases between them. Germline lookup yields CDR1 MNHEY and CDR2 SVGEGT. CDR3: CASSYSLAWEQYF. The CDR3 coding sequence is TGTGCCAGCAGTTACTCGTTAGCATGGGAGCAGTACTTC.

The chain recombines TRBV20-1 with TRBJ1-2; D remains ambiguous. CDR3 length equals 13 residues. In germline, CDR1 is DFQATT, CDR2 SNEGSKA (reference sequence). CDR3 bases: TGCATGGCCTACATGTCGGACAACTATGGCTACACCTTC. Its translation is CMAYMSDNYGYTF.

The chain employs TRBV7-8 and TRBJ1-4; TRBD1 aligns across 7 bases. CDR3 length: 14 residues. Germline lookup yields CDR1 SGHVS and CDR2 FQNEAQ. J was trimmed by 7 bases and V by 5 bases; bases with no gene match: 7. CDR3 residues: CASSRAGTAEKLFF. CDR3 nucleotide sequence: TGTGCCAGCAGCCGAGCCGGGACAGCTGAAAAACTGTTTTTT.

The chain links TRBV9 to TRBJ2-1; D might be TRBD1 (6 bases). Germline V gives CDR1 SGDLS, CDR2 YYNGEE. Trimming took off 4 bases at V and 6 bases at J, with 20 bases between the two ends. This CDR3 has 16 residues. This chain's CDR3 is CASSPIDRTNFNEQFF. The CDR3, as DNA: TGTGCCAGCAGCCCCATCGACAGGACAAACTTCAATGAGCAGTTCTTC.

This chain joins TRBV9 and TRBJ1-4, with TRBD1 as a possible D gene (6 bases). Trimming left V 4 bases short and J 8 bases short, with 15 bases between. The CDR3 runs 14 residues. Germline CDR1 is SGDLS and CDR2 is YYNGEE. The CDR3 spells CASSPGGRGEKLFF. CDR3 sequence (DNA): TGTGCCAGCAGCCCCGGGGGGCGTGGGGAAAAACTGTTTTTT. Based on the CDR3 plus reference TRBV9 and TRBJ1-4, the full variable domain is DSGVTQTPKHLITATGQRVTLRCSPRSGDLSVYWYQQSLDQGLQFLIQYYNGEERAKGNILERFSAQQFPDLHSELNLSSLELGDSALYFCASSPGGRGEKLFFGSGTQLSVL.

This chain links TRBV30 with TRBJ2-5; 9 nucleotides match TRBD1. J was trimmed by 5 bases and V by 3 bases; bases with no gene match: 7. Germline V gene sequence: CDR1 GTSNPN, CDR2 SVGIG (reference sequence). The CDR3 contains 14 residues. This chain's CDR3 is CAWRQGTGRETQYF. The CDR3 nucleotides read TGTGCCTGGAGACAGGGGACAGGGCGGGAGACCCAGTACTTC.

The CDR3 is CASSATRRGNYGYTF. CDR3 in DNA: TGTGCCAGCAGCGCCACCCGCCGGGGGAACTATGGCTACACCTTC. V and J are TRBV7-2 and TRBJ1-2; perhaps TRBD1 as D (5 bases). The ends were cut back, 5 bases at V and 2 bases at J, with 15 bases in the middle. Germline loops: CDR1 SGHTA, CDR2 FQGNSA. The CDR3 totals 15 residues.

The gene calls are TRBV15 and TRBJ2-1; 10 bases fit TRBD2. Germline V gene data show CDR1 as LNHNV and CDR2 as YYDKDF (reference sequence). After removal of 1 base from V and 2 bases from J, the junction contained 5 bases not matched to a gene. CDR3 size: 17 residues. For the CDR3, the DNA is TGTGCCACCAGCAGAGTTGGAGCGGGAGGGCCCTACAATGAGCAGTTCTTC. As protein: CATSRVGAGGPYNEQFF.

The chain joins TRBV24-1 to TRBJ2-1; D is perhaps TRBD2 (6 bases). The germline V and J ends were trimmed by 4 bases and 5 bases, with 14 bases remaining between them. The V gene's germline CDR1 is KGHDR and CDR2 SFDVKD. The CDR3 contains 15 residues. CDR3 coding DNA: TGTGCCACCAGTGAGTTTCTCGGACTAAACAATGAGCAGTTCTTC. It yields the protein CATSEFLGLNNEQFF.

The CDR3 bases are TGTGCCAGCAGCCAAGATTTTGGGGCCATTCAGTACTTC. Protein: CASSQDFGAIQYF. The chain combines TRBV3-1 with TRBJ2-4; TRBD1 is a possible D gene (5 bases). This CDR3 comprises 13 residues. With 0 bases removed from V and 9 bases from J, the gap between germline ends came to 9 bases. Per the germline V gene, CDR1 is LGHDT and CDR2 is YNNKEL (reference sequence). Together with reference TRBV3-1 and TRBJ2-4, the CDR3 gives the full variable domain: DTAVSQTPKYLVTQMGNDKSIKCEQNLGHDTMYWYKQDSKKFLKIMFSYNNKELIINETVPNRFSPKSPDKAHLNLHINSLELGDSAVYFCASSQDFGAIQYFGAGTRLSVL.

The genes are TRBV28 and TRBJ1-2; D is ambiguous. CDR1 is MDHEN, CDR2 SYDVKM, per germline. The ends were cut back, 5 bases at V and 3 bases at J, with 13 bases in the middle. This CDR3 has 14 amino acids. CDR3 coding DNA: TGTGCCAGCAGTCTCCGGTCCAGAGACTATGGCTACACCTTC. Translating gives CASSLRSRDYGYTF.

The V call is TRBV27, the J call TRBJ2-3, with D tentatively TRBD2 (5 bases). CDR1 is MNHEY, CDR2 SMNVEV, per germline (reference sequence). The CDR3 covers 14 residues. V was trimmed by 2 bases and J by 6 bases, leaving 12 bases between them. This CDR3 reads CASSLKTTSDTQYF. The CDR3 DNA sequence: TGTGCCAGCAGTTTAAAGACTACCAGTGATACGCAGTATTTT.

This clonotype was observed once. The J gene is TRBJ1-2, the V gene TRBV6-2 or TRBV6-3, with D tentatively TRBD1 (6 bases). The ends were cut back, 3 bases at V and 5 bases at J, with 10 bases in the middle. Germline V gene sequence: CDR1 MNHEY, CDR2 SVGEGT. The CDR3 consists of 13 residues. CDR3 in DNA: TGTGCCAGCAGTTATACGACAGGATATGGCTACACCTTC. Translation: CASSYTTGYGYTF.